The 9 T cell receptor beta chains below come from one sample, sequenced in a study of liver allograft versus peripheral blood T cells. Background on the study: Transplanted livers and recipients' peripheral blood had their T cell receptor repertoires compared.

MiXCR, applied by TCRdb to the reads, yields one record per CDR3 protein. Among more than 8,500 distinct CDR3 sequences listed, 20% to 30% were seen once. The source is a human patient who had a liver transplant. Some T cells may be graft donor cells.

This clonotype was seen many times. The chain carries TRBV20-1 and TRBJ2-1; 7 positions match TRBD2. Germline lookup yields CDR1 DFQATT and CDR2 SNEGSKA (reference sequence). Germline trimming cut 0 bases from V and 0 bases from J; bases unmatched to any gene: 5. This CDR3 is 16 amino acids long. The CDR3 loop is CSARDGASGSYNEQFF. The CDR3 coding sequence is TGCAGTGCTAGAGATGGTGCTAGCGGCTCCTACAATGAGCAGTTCTTC.

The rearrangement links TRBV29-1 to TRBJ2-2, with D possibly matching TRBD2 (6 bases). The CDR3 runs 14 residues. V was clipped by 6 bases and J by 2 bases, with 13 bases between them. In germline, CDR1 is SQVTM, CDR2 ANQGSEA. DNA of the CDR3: TGCAGCGTCGGCTCGGGACTCAACACCGGGGAGCTGTTTTTT. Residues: CSVGSGLNTGELFF.

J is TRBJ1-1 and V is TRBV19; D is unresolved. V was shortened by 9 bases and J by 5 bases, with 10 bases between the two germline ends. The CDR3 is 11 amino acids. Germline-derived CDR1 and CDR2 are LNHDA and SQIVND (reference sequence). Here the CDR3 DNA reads TGTGCCAGCCAGCAGTGGACTGAAGCTTTCTTT. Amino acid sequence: CASQQWTEAFF.

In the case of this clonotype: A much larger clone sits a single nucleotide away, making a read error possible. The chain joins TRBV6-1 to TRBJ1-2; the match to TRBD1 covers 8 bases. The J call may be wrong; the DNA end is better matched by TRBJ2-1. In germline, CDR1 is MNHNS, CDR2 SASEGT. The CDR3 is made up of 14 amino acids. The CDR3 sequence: CASTPAGGSYEQFF. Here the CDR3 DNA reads TGTGCCAGCACCCCCGCAGGGGGCAGCTACGAGCAGTTCTTC.

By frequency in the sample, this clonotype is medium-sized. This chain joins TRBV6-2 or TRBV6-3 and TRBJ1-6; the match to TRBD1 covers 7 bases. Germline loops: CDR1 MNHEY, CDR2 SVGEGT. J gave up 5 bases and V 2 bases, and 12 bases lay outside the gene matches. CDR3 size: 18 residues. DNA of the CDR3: TGTGCCAGCAGTTACACCCGCAGGGGGATTAAGGATAATTCACCCCTCCACTTT. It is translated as CASSYTRRGIKDNSPLHF.

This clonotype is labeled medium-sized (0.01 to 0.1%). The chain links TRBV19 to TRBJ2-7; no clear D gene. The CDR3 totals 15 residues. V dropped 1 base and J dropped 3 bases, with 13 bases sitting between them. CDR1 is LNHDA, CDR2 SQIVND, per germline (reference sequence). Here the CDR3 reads CASSIATGEGYEQYF. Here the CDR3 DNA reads TGTGCCAGTAGTATAGCCACTGGGGAAGGCTACGAGCAGTACTTC.

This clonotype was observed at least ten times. The CDR3 region has the DNA TGTGCCAGCAGCGTAGAGCCCCACCGAACAGATACGCAGTATTTT. The encoded protein is CASSVEPHRTDTQYF. This chain links TRBV9 with TRBJ2-3; D call uncertain. Per the germline V gene, CDR1 is SGDLS and CDR2 is YYNGEE. There are 15 residues in the CDR3. V was shortened by 0 bases and J by 3 bases, with 11 bases between the two germline ends.

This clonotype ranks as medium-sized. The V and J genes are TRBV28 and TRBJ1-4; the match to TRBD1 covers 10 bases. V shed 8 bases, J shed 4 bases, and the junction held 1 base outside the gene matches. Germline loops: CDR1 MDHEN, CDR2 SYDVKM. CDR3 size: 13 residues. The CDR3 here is CASRDRGNEKLFF. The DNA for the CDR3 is TGTGCCAGCCGGGACAGGGGTAATGAAAAACTGTTTTTT. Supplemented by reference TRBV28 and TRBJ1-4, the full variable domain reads DVKVTQSSRYLVKRTGEKVFLECVQDMDHENMFWYRQDPGLGLRLIYFSYDVKMKEKGDIPEGYSVSREKKERFSLILESASTNQTSMYLCASRDRGNEKLFFGSGTQLSVL.

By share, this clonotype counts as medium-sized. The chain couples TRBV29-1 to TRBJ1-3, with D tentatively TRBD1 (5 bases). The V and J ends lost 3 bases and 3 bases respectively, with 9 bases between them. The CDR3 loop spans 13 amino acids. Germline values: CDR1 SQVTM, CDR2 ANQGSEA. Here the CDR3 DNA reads TGCAGCGTTGATATGGGGGATGGAAACACCATATATTTT. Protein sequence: CSVDMGDGNTIYF.